The sequence of this T cell receptor beta chain was determined in a study of blood T cell repertoires in COVID-19 (dated by TCRdb to about 2020). A note on the overall study: The collaborator samples originated in the United States, Italy and Spain and spanned the acute and convalescent phases of COVID-19. The samples were drawn from the first 160 participants of the ongoing ImmuneRACE study and from 950 to 1,500 subjects provided by 6 global collaborators. HLA class I and class II types, where available, came from metadata supplied by the sample provider rather than from assay-based typing. Deeply sampled blood TCRbeta repertoires from subjects exposed to, actively infected with, or recovered from COVID-19 were included in the dataset. Sample metadata almost always included a de-identified subject ID, COVID-19 status, age in years and sex. A freely available public database, intended as a resource for researchers studying the immune response to SARS-CoV-2, is where the repertoires were released. The material from the prospective study consisted of cDNA or gDNA derived from T cells, B-cell-depleted T cells, or PBMCs. Results the study describes overall, beyond this receptor: Clinical and demographic metadata were provided uncurated, with the amount varying by source and participant.

Including the terminal cysteine and phenylalanine, the CDR3 comprises 13 residues. Only the CDR3 DNA is retained, 39 bases long and in frame from the first base. V ends up 8 bases short and J 1 base short, with an unmatched junction base count of 5. According to the germline V gene (reference sequence), CDR1 reads MNHNY and CDR2 reads SVGAGI. This clone appeared a single time. Its target antigen remains unknown. No clone much larger than this one lies a single base away; base qualities are absent. Whole blood was collected in K2EDTA tubes by collaborating institutions according to the institutions' own protocols. Collaborator samples were shipped for TCRbeta analysis as frozen whole blood, isolated PBMCs, or DNA extracted from either sample type. TCRbeta CDR3 regions were amplified from genomic DNA by means of the immunoSEQ Assay, a bias-controlled multiplex PCR. In the source study's methods: Nucleated cell counts per sample were estimated from amplification of reference gene primers within the assay. Sequence reads were collapsed and filtered to measure the absolute abundance of every unique TCRbeta CDR3 rearrangement. For each sample, productive Simpson clonality was calculated as the square root of Simpson's diversity index across productive rearrangements. Held by TCRdb, this immuneACCESS table contains in-frame sequences only and omits some clones. Under half of the omission traces to an unresolved V gene where checked; the cause of the rest is unknown. V, J and clone size were drawn from that table, and D and trimming were deduced from the DNA. This sample has around 210,000 clones in its table, and about 90% of those were observed once. The leading ten clones occupy more than 1.4% of the sample.

The receptor was derived from a man younger than 30 with active or convalescent COVID-19. This sequence uses TRBV6-6 and TRBJ2-7; 7 bases in the middle match TRBD1. The sequenced material came from peripheral blood. The bases are TGTGCCAGCGGGGTACAGGGGTCCTACGAGCAGTACTTC. Its protein reads: CASGVQGSYEQYF.